Below are 21 T cell receptor beta chains sequenced from a single sample in a study of cytomegalovirus exposure and HLA in healthy donors. Libraries were prepared by immunoSEQ multiplex PCR; TCRdb keeps only in-frame clonotypes and omits some of them. The sample contains roughly 250,000 clones, approximately 87% of which appear only once. Sample: PBMCs. Receptors originate from a young man in good health and CMV-seronegative.

The genes are TRBV15 and TRBJ2-1; maybe TRBD2 (6 bases). CDR1 is LNHNV and CDR2 is YYDKDF in the germline V gene (reference sequence). Between the trimmed V and J ends, which lost 1 base and 7 bases, there was a span of 14 bases. This CDR3 region has 15 residues. CDR3 protein: CATSRGNSGGNEQFF. CDR3 nucleotides: TGTGCCACCAGCAGAGGTAATAGCGGAGGGAATGAGCAGTTCTTC.

The chain has TRBV6-7 and TRBJ1-2; 10 bases are a match to TRBD1. TRBV6-7 is flagged as an ORF with uncertain function. The CDR3 is 16 amino acids. V shed 0 bases, J shed 6 bases, and the junction held 7 bases outside the gene matches. The CDR3 DNA reads TGTGCCAGCAGTTACTCTCGGACAGGGGGAGGGAATGGCTACACCTTC. Encoded protein: CASSYSRTGGGNGYTF.

V and J are TRBV7-6 and TRBJ1-6; D is ambiguous. This CDR3 spans 12 amino acids. Germline V gives CDR1 SGHVS, CDR2 FNYEAQ. V gave up 6 bases and J gave up 6 bases, with 6 bases separating them. The CDR3 loop is CASRQPNSPLHF. The CDR3 bases are TGTGCCAGCAGACAGCCTAATTCACCCCTCCACTTT.

This rearrangement joins TRBV16 to TRBJ1-6, with no clear D. Germline values: CDR1 KGHSY, CDR2 FQNENV. CDR3 length equals 16 residues. V was shortened by 4 bases and J by 0 bases, with 10 bases between the two germline ends. CDR3 coding DNA: TGTGCCAGCAGCCTCGGGAAATTCTCCTATAATTCACCCCTCCACTTT. This gives the protein CASSLGKFSYNSPLHF.

The chain recombines TRBV28 with TRBJ2-7; 7 bases map to TRBD1. This CDR3 comprises 16 residues. V lost 3 bases and J lost 6; bases outside the gene matches: 14. Germline V CDR1 and CDR2: MDHEN, SYDVKM. The CDR3 nucleotides are TGTGCCAGCAGTTTCCACCACCCAAGCACAGGGGCCGAGCAGTACTTC. It encodes CASSFHHPSTGAEQYF.

V and J are TRBV7-9 and TRBJ2-7; 8 nucleotides agree with TRBD2. The CDR3 consists of 15 residues. V dropped 7 bases and J dropped 1; count of bases not matched to a gene: 9. Germline values: CDR1 SEHNR, CDR2 FQNEAQ (reference sequence). The CDR3 nucleotides are TGTGCCAGCACCGACGCCGGGACTAGATCCTACGAGCAGTACTTC. This codes for CASTDAGTRSYEQYF.

The chain carries TRBV6-6 and TRBJ1-2; a weak D match, TRBD1 (6 bases). Trimming shortened V by 6 bases and J by 5 bases, and 16 bases separated the two germline ends. This CDR3 has 14 amino acids. CDR1 is MNHNY and CDR2 is SVGAGI in the germline V gene (reference sequence). Here the CDR3 reads CASRAAGAGYGYTF. The DNA of the CDR3 is TGTGCCAGCAGGGCCGCAGGGGCCGGGTATGGCTACACCTTC.

This clone has a handful of counts. This sequence joins TRBV2 and TRBJ2-7; unclear D gene. CDR1 and CDR2 (germline): SNHLY, FYNNEI. V lost 8 bases and J lost 4, with 9 bases in between. The CDR3 has 11 residues. The CDR3 loop reads CASLRYYEQYF. CDR3 in DNA: TGTGCCAGCTTGAGGTATTACGAGCAGTACTTC. The entire variable domain, with the rest obtained from reference TRBV2 and TRBJ2-7, is as follows: EPEVTQTPSHQVTQMGQEVILRCVPISNHLYFYWYRQILGQKVEFLVSFYNNEISEKSEIFDDQFSVERPDGSNFTLKIRSTKLEDSAMYFCASLRYYEQYFGPGTRLTVT.

This chain joins TRBV28 and TRBJ2-1, with 8 bases identical to TRBD2. Germline values: CDR1 MDHEN, CDR2 SYDVKM. The CDR3 is 17 residues long. The ends lost 4 bases at V and 0 bases at J; junction bases unmatched: 8. The chain's CDR3 is CASSSPRSGSSYNEQFF. Here the CDR3 DNA reads TGTGCCAGCAGTTCCCCACGAAGCGGGAGCTCCTACAATGAGCAGTTCTTC.

The V call is TRBV6-5, the J call TRBJ1-4; 8 nucleotides match TRBD1. The V gene's germline CDR1 is MNHEY and CDR2 SVGAGI. Trimming removed 3 bases from V and 8 bases from J; junction bases left unmatched: 8. This CDR3 is built from 15 residues. The CDR3 here is CASSYNRQGSEKLFF. The CDR3 nucleotides read TGTGCCAGCAGTTATAATCGACAGGGGAGCGAAAAACTGTTTTTT.

The sample holds one count of this clone. V is TRBV7-2 and J is TRBJ1-5; unclear D gene. This CDR3 is built from 13 residues. Trimming cost V 3 bases and J 7 bases, with 10 bases left between them. Germline loops: CDR1 SGHTA, CDR2 FQGNSA. CDR3 sequence reads: CASSFSVLQPQHF. The CDR3 DNA reads TGTGCCAGCAGCTTTTCAGTGTTGCAGCCCCAGCATTTT.

The J gene is TRBJ2-3, the V gene TRBV5-1; 12 positions match TRBD2. This CDR3 has 15 residues. The junction had 6 bases not matched to a gene; V was cut back by 6 bases and J by 4 bases. The germline V gene has CDR1 SGHRS and CDR2 YFSETQ. The CDR3 DNA follows: TGCGCCAGCACCTCTAGCGGGGGGGTTTCAGATACGCAGTATTTT. Amino acid sequence: CASTSSGGVSDTQYF.

This clone came up a few times. The chain is built from TRBV2 and TRBJ1-2, with a tentative D call TRBD1 (6 bases). This CDR3 has 13 amino acids. Trimming took 6 bases from V and 3 from J, leaving 11 bases between them. CDR1 SNHLY and CDR2 FYNNEI come from the germline V gene. The CDR3 protein is CASSRGEDYGYTF. In DNA form, the CDR3 reads TGTGCCAGCAGCAGGGGAGAGGACTATGGCTACACCTTC.

This clone was found a few times. The chain combines TRBV5-1 with TRBJ1-2, with D unresolved. CDR3 length: 13 residues. Trimming cost V 0 bases and J 8 bases, with 11 bases left between them. The germline V gene encodes CDR1 SGHRS and CDR2 YFSETQ. The CDR3: CASSLDGNGGYTF. CDR3 DNA sequence: TGCGCCAGCAGCTTGGACGGGAATGGAGGCTACACCTTC.

This chain uses TRBV7-9 with TRBJ2-1, with D possibly TRBD1 on 7 matching bases. There are 15 residues in the CDR3. From germline, CDR1 is SEHNR and CDR2 FQNEAQ (reference sequence). With 3 bases removed from V and 9 bases from J, the gap between germline ends came to 18 bases. CDR3 coding DNA: TGTGCCAGCAGCTTCCAGGGGGGCGGGACCCGTGAGCAGTTCTTC. Its protein is CASSFQGGGTREQFF.

The rearrangement uses TRBV11-2 and TRBJ2-3; 8 nucleotides agree with TRBD2. The CDR3 totals 17 residues. V trimming: 5 bases; J trimming: 2 bases; junction bases outside the gene matches: 12. Germline CDR1 is SGHAT and CDR2 is FQNNGV. This CDR3 reads CASSPAGAGGYTDTQYF. The CDR3 DNA reads as TGTGCCAGCAGCCCCGCCGGGGCGGGGGGTTACACAGATACGCAGTATTTT.

The CDR3 reads CFSYYEQYF. The CDR3 region has the DNA TGTTTTAGTTATTACGAGCAGTACTTC. The chain recombines TRBV6-1 with TRBJ2-7; no reliable D call. Germline V gives CDR1 MNHNS, CDR2 SASEGT. The CDR3 loop spans 9 amino acids.

This chain connects TRBV2 to TRBJ2-2, with TRBD1 matching over 8 bases. The germline V gene has CDR1 SNHLY and CDR2 FYNNEI. The CDR3 has 17 amino acids. V lost 5 bases and J lost 2; bases outside the gene matches: 10. The CDR3 loop is CASSPPGQDPNTGELFF. The DNA of the CDR3 is TGTGCCAGCAGTCCCCCGGGACAGGACCCTAACACCGGGGAGCTGTTTTTT.

The J gene is TRBJ2-7, the V gene TRBV6-5, with 7 nucleotides matching TRBD1. The V and J ends lost 8 bases and 1 base, in that order; junction bases with no gene match: 2. The CDR3 covers 12 residues. Germline V gene sequence: CDR1 MNHEY, CDR2 SVGAGI. The CDR3 spells CASQQGSYEQYF. The CDR3 DNA reads TGTGCCAGCCAACAGGGGTCCTACGAGCAGTACTTC.

The chain combines TRBV19 with TRBJ1-3; maybe TRBD1 (5 bases). V was clipped by 3 bases and J by 9 bases, with 15 bases between them. The CDR3 loop spans 14 amino acids. Germline V gives CDR1 LNHDA, CDR2 SQIVND (reference sequence). The CDR3 nucleotides are TGTGCCAGTAGTATCGATGGACAATATGCCACCATATATTTT. As protein: CASSIDGQYATIYF.

This clone was found a few times. The gene calls are TRBV7-2 and TRBJ2-7, with 10 bases matching TRBD1. The CDR3 loop spans 13 amino acids. Per the germline V gene, CDR1 is SGHTA and CDR2 is FQGNSA. V lost 5 bases, J lost 7 bases, and 5 bases stayed unmatched. CDR3 DNA: TGTGCCAGCAGCCGGGACAGGGGTAGGGAGCAGTACTTC. This gives the protein CASSRDRGREQYF.